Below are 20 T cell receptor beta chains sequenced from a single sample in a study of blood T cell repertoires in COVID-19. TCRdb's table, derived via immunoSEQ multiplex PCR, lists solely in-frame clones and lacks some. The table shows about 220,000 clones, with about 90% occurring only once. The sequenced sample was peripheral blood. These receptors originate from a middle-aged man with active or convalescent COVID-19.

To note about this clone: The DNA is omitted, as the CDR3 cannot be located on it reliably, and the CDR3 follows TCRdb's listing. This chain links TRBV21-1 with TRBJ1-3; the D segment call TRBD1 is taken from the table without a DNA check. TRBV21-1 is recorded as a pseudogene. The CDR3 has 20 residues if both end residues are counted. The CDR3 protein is CASSKVGSGTGRTSGNTIYF.

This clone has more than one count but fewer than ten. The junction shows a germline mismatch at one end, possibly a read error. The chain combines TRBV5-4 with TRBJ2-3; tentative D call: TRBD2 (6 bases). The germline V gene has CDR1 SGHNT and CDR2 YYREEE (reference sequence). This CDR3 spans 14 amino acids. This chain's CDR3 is CASSSPGLGRQVDF. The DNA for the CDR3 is TGTGCCAGCAGCTCTCCGGGACTTGGCAGGCAGGTGGATTTT.

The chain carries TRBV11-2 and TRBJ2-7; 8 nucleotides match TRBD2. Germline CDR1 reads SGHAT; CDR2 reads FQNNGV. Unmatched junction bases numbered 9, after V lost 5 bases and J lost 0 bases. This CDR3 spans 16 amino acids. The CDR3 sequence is CASSPPGGRSSYEQYF. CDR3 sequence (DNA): TGTGCCAGCAGCCCCCCGGGAGGGCGAAGCTCCTACGAGCAGTACTTC.

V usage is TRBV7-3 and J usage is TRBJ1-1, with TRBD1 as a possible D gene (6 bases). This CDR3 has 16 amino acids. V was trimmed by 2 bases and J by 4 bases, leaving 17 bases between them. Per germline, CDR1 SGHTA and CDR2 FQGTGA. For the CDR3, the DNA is TGTGCCAGCAGCTTACTAGTCCGGACAGCCCTCACTGAAGCTTTCTTT. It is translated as CASSLLVRTALTEAFF.

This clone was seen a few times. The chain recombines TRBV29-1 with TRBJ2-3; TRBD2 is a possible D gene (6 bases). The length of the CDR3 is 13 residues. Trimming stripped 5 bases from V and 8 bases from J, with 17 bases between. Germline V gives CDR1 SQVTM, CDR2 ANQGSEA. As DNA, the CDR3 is TGCAGCGTTTCTGGGACTGGTGAAGGTACGCAGTATTTT. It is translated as CSVSGTGEGTQYF.

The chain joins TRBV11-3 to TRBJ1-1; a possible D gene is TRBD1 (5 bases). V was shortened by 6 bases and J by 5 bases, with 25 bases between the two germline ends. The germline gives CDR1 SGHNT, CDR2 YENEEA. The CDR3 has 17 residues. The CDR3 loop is CASRNATSRGEGTEAFF. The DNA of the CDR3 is TGTGCCAGCAGGAACGCGACCTCGCGGGGGGAGGGAACTGAAGCTTTCTTT.

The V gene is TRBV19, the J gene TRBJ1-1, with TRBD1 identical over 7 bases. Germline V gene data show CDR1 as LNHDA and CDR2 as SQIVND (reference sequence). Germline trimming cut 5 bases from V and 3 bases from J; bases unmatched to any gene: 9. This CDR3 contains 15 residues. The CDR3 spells CASSGNRDSYTEAFF. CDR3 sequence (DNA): TGTGCCAGTAGTGGTAACCGGGACAGCTACACTGAAGCTTTCTTT.

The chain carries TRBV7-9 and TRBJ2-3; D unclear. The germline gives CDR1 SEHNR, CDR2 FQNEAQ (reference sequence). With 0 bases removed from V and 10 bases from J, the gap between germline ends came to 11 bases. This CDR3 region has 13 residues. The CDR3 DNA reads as TGTGCCAGCAGCTTAGCAGGTCAGGCCCCGCAGTATTTT. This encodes CASSLAGQAPQYF.

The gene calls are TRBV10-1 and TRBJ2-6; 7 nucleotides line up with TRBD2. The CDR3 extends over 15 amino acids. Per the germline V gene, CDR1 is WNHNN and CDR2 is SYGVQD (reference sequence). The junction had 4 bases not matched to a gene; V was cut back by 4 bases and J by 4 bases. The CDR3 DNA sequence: TGCGCCAGCAGTGTCGGGGGGACGGGGGCCAACGTCCTGACTTTC. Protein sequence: CASSVGGTGANVLTF.

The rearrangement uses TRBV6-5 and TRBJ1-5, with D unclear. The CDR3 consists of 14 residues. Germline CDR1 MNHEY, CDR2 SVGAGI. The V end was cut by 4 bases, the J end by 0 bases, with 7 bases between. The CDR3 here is CASSSPYSNQPQHF. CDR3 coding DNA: TGTGCCAGCAGTTCCCCCTATAGCAATCAGCCCCAGCATTTT.

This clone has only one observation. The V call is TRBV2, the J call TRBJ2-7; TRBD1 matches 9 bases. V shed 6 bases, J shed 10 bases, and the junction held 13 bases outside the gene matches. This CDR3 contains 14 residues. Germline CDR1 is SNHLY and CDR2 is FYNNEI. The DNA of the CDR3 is TGTGCCAGCAGAAAGGGACAGGGAGTTCCACCCCAGTACTTC. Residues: CASRKGQGVPPQYF. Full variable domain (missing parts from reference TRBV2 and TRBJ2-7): EPEVTQTPSHQVTQMGQEVILRCVPISNHLYFYWYRQILGQKVEFLVSFYNNEISEKSEIFDDQFSVERPDGSNFTLKIRSTKLEDSAMYFCASRKGQGVPPQYFGPGTRLTVT.

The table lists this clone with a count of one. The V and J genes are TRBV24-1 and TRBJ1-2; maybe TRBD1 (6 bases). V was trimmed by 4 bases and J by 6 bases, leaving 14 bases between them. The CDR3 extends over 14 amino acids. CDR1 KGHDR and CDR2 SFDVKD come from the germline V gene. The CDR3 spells CATSEATGWNGYTF. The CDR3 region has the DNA TGTGCCACCAGTGAAGCCACAGGGTGGAATGGCTACACCTTC.

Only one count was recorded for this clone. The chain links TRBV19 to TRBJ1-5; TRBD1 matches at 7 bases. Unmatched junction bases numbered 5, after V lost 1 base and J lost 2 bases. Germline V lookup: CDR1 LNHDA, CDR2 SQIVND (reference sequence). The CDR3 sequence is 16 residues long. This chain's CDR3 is CASSIVRGRGNQPQHF. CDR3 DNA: TGTGCCAGTAGTATAGTAAGGGGGCGAGGCAATCAGCCCCAGCATTTT. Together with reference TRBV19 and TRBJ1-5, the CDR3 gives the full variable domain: DGGITQSPKYLFRKEGQNVTLSCEQNLNHDAMYWYRQDPGQGLRLIYYSQIVNDFQKGDIAEGYSVSREKKESFPLTVTSAQKNPTAFYLCASSIVRGRGNQPQHFGDGTRLSIL.

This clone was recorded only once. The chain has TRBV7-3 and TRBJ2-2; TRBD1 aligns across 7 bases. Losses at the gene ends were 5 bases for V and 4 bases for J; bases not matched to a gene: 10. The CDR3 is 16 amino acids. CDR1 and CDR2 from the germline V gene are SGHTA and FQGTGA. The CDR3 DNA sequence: TGTGCCAGCAGCCCTTCACAGGGGACGGGCACCGGGGAGCTGTTTTTT. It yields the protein CASSPSQGTGTGELFF.

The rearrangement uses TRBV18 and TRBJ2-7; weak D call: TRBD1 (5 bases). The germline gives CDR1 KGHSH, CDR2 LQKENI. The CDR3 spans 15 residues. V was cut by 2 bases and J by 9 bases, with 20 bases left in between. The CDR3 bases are TGTGCCAGCTCACCAAAGGGGTCTGAAATTACTCGGCAGTACTTC. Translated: CASSPKGSEITRQYF. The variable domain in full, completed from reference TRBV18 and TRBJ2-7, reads NAGVMQNPRHLVRRRGQEARLRCSPMKGHSHVYWYRQLPEEGLKFMVYLQKENIIDESGMPKERFSAEFPKEGPSILRIQQVVRGDSAAYFCASSPKGSEITRQYFGPGTRLTVT.

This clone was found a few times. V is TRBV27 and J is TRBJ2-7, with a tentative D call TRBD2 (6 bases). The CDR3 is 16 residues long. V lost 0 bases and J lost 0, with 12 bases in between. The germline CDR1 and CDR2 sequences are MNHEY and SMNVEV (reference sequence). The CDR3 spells CASSLSSSAASYEQYF. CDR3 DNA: TGTGCCAGCAGTTTATCGTCTAGCGCGGCCTCCTACGAGCAGTACTTC.

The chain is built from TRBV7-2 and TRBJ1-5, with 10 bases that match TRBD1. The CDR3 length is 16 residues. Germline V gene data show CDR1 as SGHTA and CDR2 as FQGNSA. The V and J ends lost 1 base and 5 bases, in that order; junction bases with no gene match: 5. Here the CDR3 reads CASSLEGQGSYQPQHF. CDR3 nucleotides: TGTGCCAGCAGCTTAGAGGGACAGGGGTCCTATCAGCCCCAGCATTTT.

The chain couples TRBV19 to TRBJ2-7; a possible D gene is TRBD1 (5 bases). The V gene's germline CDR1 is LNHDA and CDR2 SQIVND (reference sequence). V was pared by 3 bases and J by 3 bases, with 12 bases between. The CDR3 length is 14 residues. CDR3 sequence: CASSMLGAVYEQYF. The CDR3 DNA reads TGTGCCAGTAGTATGTTAGGGGCCGTCTACGAGCAGTACTTC.

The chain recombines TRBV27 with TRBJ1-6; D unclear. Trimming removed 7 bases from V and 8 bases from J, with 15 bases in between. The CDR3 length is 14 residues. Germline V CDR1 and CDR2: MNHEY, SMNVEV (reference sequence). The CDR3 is CASTRRGTDSPLHF. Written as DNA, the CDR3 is TGTGCCAGCACCCGAAGAGGTACGGATTCACCCCTCCACTTT.

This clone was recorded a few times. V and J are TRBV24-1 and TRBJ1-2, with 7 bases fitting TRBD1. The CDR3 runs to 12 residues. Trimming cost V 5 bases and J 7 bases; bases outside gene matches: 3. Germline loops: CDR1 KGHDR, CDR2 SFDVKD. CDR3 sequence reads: CATSVRGRGYTF. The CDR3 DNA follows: TGTGCCACCAGTGTAAGGGGGCGTGGCTACACCTTC.